This T cell receptor (beta chain) was obtained from a study of cytomegalovirus exposure and HLA in healthy donors. Across the study: Early on, a data release was issued that held approximately 92 million unique TCRs from HLA-typed donors.

This clone was counted between two and nine times. Germline CDR1 reads SGHVS; CDR2 reads FQNEAQ. After removal of 5 bases from V and 2 bases from J, the junction contained 18 bases not matched to a gene. The CDR3 is 19 residues long. The PCR was carried out with 60 Vbeta primers and 13 Jbeta primers. Only in-frame clones appear in the TCRdb table, and some are missing; sequencing was by immunoSEQ multiplex PCR. The sample holds about 160,000 clones; roughly 80% are singletons and the top ten take roughly 7.7%. The origin of this receptor is a woman in her twenties or thirties in good health and CMV-seropositive. Source material: PBMCs. The chain couples TRBV7-8 to TRBJ1-5; 7 nucleotides line up with TRBD1. The CDR3, as DNA: TGTGCCAGCAGCACCTACCAGCACAGGGGTAGGGTGGGCAATCAGCCCCAGCATTTT. Amino acid sequence: CASSTYQHRGRVGNQPQHF.